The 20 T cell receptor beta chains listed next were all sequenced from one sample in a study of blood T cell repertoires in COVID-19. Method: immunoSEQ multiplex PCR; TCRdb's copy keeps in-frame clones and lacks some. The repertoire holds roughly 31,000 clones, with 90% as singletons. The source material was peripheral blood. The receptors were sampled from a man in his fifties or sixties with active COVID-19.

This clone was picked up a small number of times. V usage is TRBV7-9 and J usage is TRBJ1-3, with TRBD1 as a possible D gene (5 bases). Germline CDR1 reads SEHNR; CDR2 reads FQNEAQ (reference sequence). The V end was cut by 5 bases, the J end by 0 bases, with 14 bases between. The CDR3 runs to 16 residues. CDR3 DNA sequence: TGTGCCAGCAGCCCGGTGGGAGGGGTCTCTGGAAACACCATATATTTT. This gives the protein CASSPVGGVSGNTIYF.

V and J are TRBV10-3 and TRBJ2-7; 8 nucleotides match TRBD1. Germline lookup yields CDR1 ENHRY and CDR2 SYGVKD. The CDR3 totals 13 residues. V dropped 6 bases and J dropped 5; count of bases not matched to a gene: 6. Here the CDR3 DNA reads TGTGCCATCAGCACACAGGGGGACAACGAGCAGTACTTC. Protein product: CAISTQGDNEQYF.

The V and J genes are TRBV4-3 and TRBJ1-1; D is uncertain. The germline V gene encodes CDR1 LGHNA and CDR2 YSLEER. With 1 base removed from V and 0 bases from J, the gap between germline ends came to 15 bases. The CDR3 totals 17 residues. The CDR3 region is CASSQGWQNLMNTEAFF. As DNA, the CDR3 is TGCGCCAGCAGCCAAGGATGGCAGAACCTCATGAACACTGAAGCTTTCTTT.

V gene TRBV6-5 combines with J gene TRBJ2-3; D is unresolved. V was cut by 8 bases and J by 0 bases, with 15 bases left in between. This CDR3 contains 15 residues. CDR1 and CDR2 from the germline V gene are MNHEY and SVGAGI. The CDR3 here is CASSTEISSTDTQYF. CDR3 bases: TGTGCCAGCTCTACAGAAATCTCTAGCACAGATACGCAGTATTTT.

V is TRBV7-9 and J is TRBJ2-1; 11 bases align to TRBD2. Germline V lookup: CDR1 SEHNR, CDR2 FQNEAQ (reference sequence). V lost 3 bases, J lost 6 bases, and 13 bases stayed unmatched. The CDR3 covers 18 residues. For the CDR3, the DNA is TGTGCCAGCAGCTTCGCTAGCGGGGGGCATAGTCCCCCCAATGAGCAGTTCTTC. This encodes CASSFASGGHSPPNEQFF. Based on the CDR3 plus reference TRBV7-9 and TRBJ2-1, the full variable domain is DTGVSQNPRHKITKRGQNVTFRCDPISEHNRLYWYRQTLGQGPEFLTYFQNEAQLEKSRLLSDRFSAERPKGSFSTLEIQRTEQGDSAMYLCASSFASGGHSPPNEQFFGPGTRLTVL.

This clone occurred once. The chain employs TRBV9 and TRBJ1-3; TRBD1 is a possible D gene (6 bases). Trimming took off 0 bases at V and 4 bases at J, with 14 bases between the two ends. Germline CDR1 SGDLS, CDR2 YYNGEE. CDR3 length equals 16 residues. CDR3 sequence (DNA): TGTGCCAGCAGCGTAGCTACGGGGGGCGGAGGAAACACCATATATTTT. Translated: CASSVATGGGGNTIYF.

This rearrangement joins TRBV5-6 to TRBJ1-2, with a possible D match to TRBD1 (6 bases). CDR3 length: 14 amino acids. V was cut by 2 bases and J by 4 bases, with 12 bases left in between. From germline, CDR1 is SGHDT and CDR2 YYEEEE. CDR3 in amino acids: CASSFSTGLYGYTF. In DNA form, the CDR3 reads TGTGCCAGCAGCTTCAGTACAGGGCTCTATGGCTACACCTTC.

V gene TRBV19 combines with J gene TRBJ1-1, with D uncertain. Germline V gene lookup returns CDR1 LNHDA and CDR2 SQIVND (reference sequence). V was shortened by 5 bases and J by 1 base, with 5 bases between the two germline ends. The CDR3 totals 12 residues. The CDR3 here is CASSRRNTEAFF. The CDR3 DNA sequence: TGTGCCAGTAGTCGCAGGAACACTGAAGCTTTCTTT.

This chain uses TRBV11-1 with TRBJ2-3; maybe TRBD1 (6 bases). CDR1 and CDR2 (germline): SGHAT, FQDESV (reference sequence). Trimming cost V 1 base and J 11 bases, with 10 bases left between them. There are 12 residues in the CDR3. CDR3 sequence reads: CASSLEGHGQYF. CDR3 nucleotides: TGTGCCAGCAGCTTAGAGGGACATGGGCAGTATTTT.

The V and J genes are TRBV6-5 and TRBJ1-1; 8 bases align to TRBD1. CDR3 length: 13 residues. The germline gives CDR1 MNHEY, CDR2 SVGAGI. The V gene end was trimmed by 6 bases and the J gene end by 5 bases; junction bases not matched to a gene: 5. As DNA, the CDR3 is TGTGCCAGCAGCCGAAACAGGGGGACTGAAGCTTTCTTT. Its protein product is CASSRNRGTEAFF.

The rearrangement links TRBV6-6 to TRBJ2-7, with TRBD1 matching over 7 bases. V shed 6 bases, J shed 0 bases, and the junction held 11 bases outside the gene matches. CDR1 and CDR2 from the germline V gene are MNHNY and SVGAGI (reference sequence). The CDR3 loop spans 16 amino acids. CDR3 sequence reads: CASSRGLAGGSYEQYF. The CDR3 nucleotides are TGTGCCAGCAGCCGCGGCTTGGCAGGGGGCTCCTACGAGCAGTACTTC.

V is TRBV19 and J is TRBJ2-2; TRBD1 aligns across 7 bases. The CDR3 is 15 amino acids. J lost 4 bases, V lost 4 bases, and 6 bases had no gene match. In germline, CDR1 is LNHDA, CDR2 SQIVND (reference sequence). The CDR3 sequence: CASSTDRWSTGELFF. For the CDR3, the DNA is TGTGCCAGTAGTACGGACAGGTGGAGCACCGGGGAGCTGTTTTTT.

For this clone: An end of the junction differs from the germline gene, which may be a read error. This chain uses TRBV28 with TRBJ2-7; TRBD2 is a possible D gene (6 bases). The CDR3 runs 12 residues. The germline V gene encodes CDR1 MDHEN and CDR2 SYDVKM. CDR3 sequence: CASRGGPGLGDF. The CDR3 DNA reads TGTGCCAGCAGGGGGGGACCGGGACTGGGGGACTTC.

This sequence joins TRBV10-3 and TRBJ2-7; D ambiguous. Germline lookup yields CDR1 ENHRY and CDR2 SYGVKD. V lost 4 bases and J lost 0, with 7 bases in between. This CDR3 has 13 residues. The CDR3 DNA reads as TGTGCCATCAGTGGCGGTAGCTCCTACGAGCAGTACTTC. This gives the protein CAISGGSSYEQYF.

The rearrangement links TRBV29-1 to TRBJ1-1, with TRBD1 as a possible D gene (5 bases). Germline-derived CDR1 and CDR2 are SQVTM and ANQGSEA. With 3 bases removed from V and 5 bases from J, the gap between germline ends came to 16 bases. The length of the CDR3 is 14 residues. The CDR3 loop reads CSVDPHAGRTEAFF. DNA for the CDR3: TGCAGCGTTGACCCCCATGCAGGGAGGACTGAAGCTTTCTTT.

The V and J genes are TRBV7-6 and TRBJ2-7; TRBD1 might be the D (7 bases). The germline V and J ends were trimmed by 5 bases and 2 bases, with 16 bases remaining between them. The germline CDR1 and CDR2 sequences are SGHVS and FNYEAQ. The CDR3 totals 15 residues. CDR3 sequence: CASSRGTASTYEQYF. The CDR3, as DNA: TGTGCCAGCAGCCGCGGGACAGCGTCAACCTACGAGCAGTACTTC. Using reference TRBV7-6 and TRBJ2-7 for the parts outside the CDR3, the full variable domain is GAGVSQSPRYKVTKRGQDVALRCDPISGHVSLYWYRQALGQGPEFLTYFNYEAQQDKSGLPNDRFSAERPEGSISTLTIQRTEQRDSAMYRCASSRGTASTYEQYFGPGTRLTVT.

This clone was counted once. The CDR3 DNA reads as TGTGCCAGCAGCTTTGATGCGGGGGCAGAGACCCAGTACTTC. Amino acid sequence: CASSFDAGAETQYF. The chain employs TRBV7-2 and TRBJ2-5; D might be TRBD2 (7 bases). Germline CDR1 SGHTA, CDR2 FQGNSA. V gave up 3 bases and J gave up 4 bases, with 12 bases separating them. The CDR3 runs to 14 residues. Combining the CDR3 with reference TRBV7-2 and TRBJ2-5 gives the whole variable domain GAGVSQSPSNKVTEKGKDVELRCDPISGHTALYWYRQSLGQGLEFLIYFQGNSAPDKSGLPSDRFSAERTGGSVSTLTIQRTQQEDSAVYLCASSFDAGAETQYFGPGTRLLVL.

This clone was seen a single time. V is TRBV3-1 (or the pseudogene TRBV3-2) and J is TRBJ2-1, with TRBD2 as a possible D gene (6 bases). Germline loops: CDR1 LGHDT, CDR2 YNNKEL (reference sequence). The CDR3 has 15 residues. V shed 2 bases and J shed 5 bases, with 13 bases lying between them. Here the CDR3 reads CASSQLASENNEQFF. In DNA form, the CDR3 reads TGTGCCAGCAGCCAACTAGCGAGCGAGAACAATGAGCAGTTCTTC.

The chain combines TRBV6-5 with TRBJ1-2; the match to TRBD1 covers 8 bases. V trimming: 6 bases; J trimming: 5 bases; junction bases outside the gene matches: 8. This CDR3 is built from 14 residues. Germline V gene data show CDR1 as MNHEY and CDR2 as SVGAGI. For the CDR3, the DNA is TGTGCCAGCAGACAACGGGGACAGGTTTATGGCTACACCTTC. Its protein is CASRQRGQVYGYTF.

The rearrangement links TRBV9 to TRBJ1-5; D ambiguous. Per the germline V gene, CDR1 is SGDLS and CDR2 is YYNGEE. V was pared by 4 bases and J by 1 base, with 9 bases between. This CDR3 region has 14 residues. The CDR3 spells CASSQAGSNQPQHF. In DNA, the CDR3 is TGTGCCAGCAGCCAGGCGGGCAGCAATCAGCCCCAGCATTTT.